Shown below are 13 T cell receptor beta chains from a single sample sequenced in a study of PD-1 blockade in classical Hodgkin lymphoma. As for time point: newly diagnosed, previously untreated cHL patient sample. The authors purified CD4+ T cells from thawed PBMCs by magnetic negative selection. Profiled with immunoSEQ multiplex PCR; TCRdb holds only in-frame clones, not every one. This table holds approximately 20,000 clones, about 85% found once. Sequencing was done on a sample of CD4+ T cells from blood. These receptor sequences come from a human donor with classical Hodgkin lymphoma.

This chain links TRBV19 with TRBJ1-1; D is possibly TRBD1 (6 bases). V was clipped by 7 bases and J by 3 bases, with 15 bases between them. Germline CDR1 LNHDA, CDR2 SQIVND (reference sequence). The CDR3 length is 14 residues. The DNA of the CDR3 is TGTGCCAGTATCCACAGGGATGGAGACACTGAAGCTTTCTTT. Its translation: CASIHRDGDTEAFF.

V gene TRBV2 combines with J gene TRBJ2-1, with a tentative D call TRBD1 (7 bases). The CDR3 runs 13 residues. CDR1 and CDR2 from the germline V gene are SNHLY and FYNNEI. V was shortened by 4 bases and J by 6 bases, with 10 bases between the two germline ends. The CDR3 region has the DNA TGTGCCAGCAGTGGCCAGGGGGGCAATGAGCAGTTCTTC. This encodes CASSGQGGNEQFF.

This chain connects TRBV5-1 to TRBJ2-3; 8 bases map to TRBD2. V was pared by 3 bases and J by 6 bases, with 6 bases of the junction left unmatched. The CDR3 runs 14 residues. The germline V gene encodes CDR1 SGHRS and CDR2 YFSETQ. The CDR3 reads CASSSGGGRDTQYF. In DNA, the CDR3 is TGCGCCAGCAGCTCGGGAGGGGGGCGCGATACGCAGTATTTT.

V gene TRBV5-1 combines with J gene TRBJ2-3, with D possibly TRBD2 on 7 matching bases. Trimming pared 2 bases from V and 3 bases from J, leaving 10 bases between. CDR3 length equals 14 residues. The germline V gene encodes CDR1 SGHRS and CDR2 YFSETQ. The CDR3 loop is CASSFRGGTDTQYF. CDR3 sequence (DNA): TGCGCCAGCAGCTTTAGGGGGGGGACAGATACGCAGTATTTT.

Written as DNA, the CDR3 is TGTGCCAGCAGCCAGTCCCTCGGCGGGGGGGTCAATGAGCAGTTCTTC. Translating it yields CASSQSLGGGVNEQFF. V gene TRBV14 combines with J gene TRBJ2-1, with TRBD2 identical over 9 bases. Germline V CDR1 and CDR2: SGHDN, FVKESK. V lost 3 bases and J lost 6; bases outside the gene matches: 9. The length of the CDR3 is 16 residues.

The CDR3 sequence is CASSYPGTVNTGELFF. CDR3 sequence (DNA): TGTGCCAGCAGCTACCCCGGGACGGTGAACACCGGGGAGCTGTTTTTT. This chain links TRBV7-9 with TRBJ2-2; D tentatively reads TRBD1 or TRBD2 (5 bases each). The CDR3 is made up of 16 amino acids. The germline CDR1 and CDR2 sequences are SEHNR and FQNEAQ (reference sequence). With 4 bases removed from V and 1 base from J, the gap between germline ends came to 13 bases.

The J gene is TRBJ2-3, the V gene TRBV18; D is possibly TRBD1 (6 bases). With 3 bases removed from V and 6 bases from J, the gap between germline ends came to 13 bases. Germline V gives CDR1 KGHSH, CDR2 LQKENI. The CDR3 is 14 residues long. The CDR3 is CASSPVLGADTQYF. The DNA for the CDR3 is TGTGCCAGCTCACCGGTTCTGGGGGCGGATACGCAGTATTTT.

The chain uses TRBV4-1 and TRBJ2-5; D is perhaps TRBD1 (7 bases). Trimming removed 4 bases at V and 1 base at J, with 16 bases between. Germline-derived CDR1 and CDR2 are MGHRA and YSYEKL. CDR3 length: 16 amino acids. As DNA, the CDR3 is TGCGCCAGCAGCCCCCAGGGGGGAAGGGTCCAAGAGACCCAGTACTTC. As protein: CASSPQGGRVQETQYF.

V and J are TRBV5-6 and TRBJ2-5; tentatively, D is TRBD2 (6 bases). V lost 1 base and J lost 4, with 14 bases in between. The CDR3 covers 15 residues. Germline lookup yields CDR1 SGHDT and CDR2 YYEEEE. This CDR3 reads CASSLSRGSAETQYF. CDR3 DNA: TGTGCCAGCAGCTTGTCCCGGGGGTCCGCAGAGACCCAGTACTTC.

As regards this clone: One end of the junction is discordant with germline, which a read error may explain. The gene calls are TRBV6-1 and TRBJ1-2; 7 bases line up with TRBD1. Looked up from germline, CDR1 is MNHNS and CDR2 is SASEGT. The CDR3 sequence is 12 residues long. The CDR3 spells CASSHEGASPYF. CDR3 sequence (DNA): TGTGCCAGCAGTCACGAGGGGGCGAGCCCGTACTTC.

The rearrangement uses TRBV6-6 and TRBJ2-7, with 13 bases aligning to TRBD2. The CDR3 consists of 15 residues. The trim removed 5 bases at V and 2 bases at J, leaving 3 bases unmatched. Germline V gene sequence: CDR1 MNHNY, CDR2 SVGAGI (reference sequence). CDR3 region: CASSRTSGSPYEQYF. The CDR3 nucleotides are TGTGCCAGCAGTCGGACTAGCGGGAGCCCCTACGAGCAGTACTTC.

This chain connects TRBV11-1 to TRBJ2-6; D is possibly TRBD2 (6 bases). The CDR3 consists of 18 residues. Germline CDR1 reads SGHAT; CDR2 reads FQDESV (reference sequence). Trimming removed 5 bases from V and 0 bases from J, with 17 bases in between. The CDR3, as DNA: TGTGCCAGCAGCGATCCGGGACTGAGAAGCTCTGGGGCCAACGTCCTGACTTTC. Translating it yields CASSDPGLRSSGANVLTF.

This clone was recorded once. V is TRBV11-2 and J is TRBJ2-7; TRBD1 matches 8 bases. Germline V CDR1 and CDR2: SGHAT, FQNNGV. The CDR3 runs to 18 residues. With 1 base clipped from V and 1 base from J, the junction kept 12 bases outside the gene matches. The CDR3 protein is CASSLVVSQGAGSYEQYF. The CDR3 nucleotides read TGTGCCAGCAGCTTAGTTGTTAGCCAGGGGGCTGGATCCTACGAGCAGTACTTC.